The 30 T cell receptor beta chains below come from one sample, sequenced in a study of metastatic and nonmetastatic thyroid tumors. From the PCR reads, TCRdb re-called clones with MiXCR. The table lists about 20,000 clones, 10% to 12% of them singletons. Not a single patient had been given any form of treatment at any point before undergoing thyroid surgery. The sequencing sample was made of blood. The receptors were gathered from a female donor with papillary thyroid cancer or a benign thyroid nodule (not recorded which). Some clones in this sample may be carry-over from other donors' samples.

In its sample, this clone is medium-sized. This CDR3 is also generated by other DNA sequences in the sample. This CDR3 is CASSLSSGQEQFF. DNA for the CDR3: TGTGCCAGCAGTTTATCCTCCGGACAGGAGCAGTTCTTC. The V and J genes are TRBV28 and TRBJ2-1; D may be TRBD1 (6 bases). In germline, CDR1 is MDHEN, CDR2 SYDVKM. The germline V and J ends were trimmed by 1 base and 10 bases, with 11 bases remaining between them. The CDR3 is 13 amino acids. Filled out from reference TRBV28 and TRBJ2-1, the complete variable domain reads DVKVTQSSRYLVKRTGEKVFLECVQDMDHENMFWYRQDPGLGLRLIYFSYDVKMKEKGDIPEGYSVSREKKERFSLILESASTNQTSMYLCASSLSSGQEQFFGPGTRLTVL.

As to this clone: A much bigger clone sits one base away, suggesting this may be a read error. CDR3 protein: CASGGGDKQPQHF. In nucleotides, the CDR3 is TGTGCCAGCGGGGGGGGGGACAAACAGCCCCAGCATTTT. V usage is TRBV6-1 and J usage is TRBJ1-5; a weak D match, TRBD1 (6 bases). With 8 bases removed from V and 7 bases from J, the gap between germline ends came to 15 bases. Looked up from germline, CDR1 is MNHNS and CDR2 is SASEGT. CDR3 length equals 13 residues.

Remarks on this clone: One junction end does not reproduce the germline sequence, and a read error may be involved. This chain links TRBV11-1 with TRBJ2-3; 9 bases map to TRBD1. CDR3 length equals 17 residues. Germline V gene data show CDR1 as SGHAT and CDR2 as FQDESV (reference sequence). This chain's CDR3 is CDSSSKIRDRDTDTQYF. Here the CDR3 DNA reads TGTGACAGCAGCTCCAAGATACGGGACAGGGACACAGATACGCAGTATTTT.

In its sample, this clone was seen many times. The rearrangement uses TRBV20-1 and TRBJ2-7; 16 bases are shared with TRBD2. J was trimmed by 7 bases and V by 6 bases; bases with no gene match: 9. The germline V gene encodes CDR1 DFQATT and CDR2 SNEGSKA (reference sequence). The CDR3 totals 15 residues. As DNA, the CDR3 is TGCAGTGCGATCGGGACTAGCGGGAGGGCCAGGGAGCAGTACTTC. Translated, it gives CSAIGTSGRAREQYF.

J is TRBJ2-1 and V is TRBV5-6, with D tentatively TRBD2 (5 bases). The ends were cut back, 3 bases at V and 3 bases at J, with 7 bases in the middle. This CDR3 is built from 13 residues. Germline CDR1 reads SGHDT; CDR2 reads YYEEEE. The CDR3 bases are TGTGCCAGCAGCTATAGCGTCTACAATGAGCAGTTCTTC. Protein sequence: CASSYSVYNEQFF. Based on the CDR3 plus reference TRBV5-6 and TRBJ2-1, the full variable domain is DAGVTQSPTHLIKTRGQQVTLRCSPKSGHDTVSWYQQALGQGPQFIFQYYEEEERQRGNFPDRFSGHQFPNYSSELNVNALLLGDSALYLCASSYSVYNEQFFGPGTRLTVL.

In its sample, this clone is medium-sized. The chain combines TRBV6-2 or TRBV6-3 with TRBJ1-2, with TRBD1 matching over 9 bases. The CDR3 has 16 amino acids. V lost 2 bases, J lost 4 bases, and 8 bases stayed unmatched. CDR1 and CDR2 (germline): MNHEY, SVGEGT. CDR3 sequence: CASSYPRADRGYGYTF. The DNA of the CDR3 is TGTGCCAGCAGTTACCCCAGGGCGGACAGGGGCTATGGCTACACCTTC.

In its sample, this clone was seen many times. V and J are TRBV12-3 or TRBV12-4 and TRBJ1-1; 7 positions match TRBD1. This CDR3 spans 15 amino acids. With 5 bases clipped from V and 6 bases from J, the junction kept 12 bases outside the gene matches. This CDR3 is CASSPRQGVFPEAFF. In nucleotides, the CDR3 is TGTGCCAGCAGTCCCCGACAGGGAGTATTCCCTGAAGCTTTCTTT.

Relative to its sample, this clone is medium-sized. V and J are TRBV27 and TRBJ2-7; D gene ambiguous. Per the germline V gene, CDR1 is MNHEY and CDR2 is SMNVEV (reference sequence). The CDR3 has 13 residues. V shed 4 bases and J shed 7 bases, with 14 bases lying between them. CDR3 region: CASSSDPRREQYF. The CDR3, as DNA: TGTGCCAGCAGTTCGGACCCCCGCAGGGAGCAGTACTTC.

This clone is labeled as medium-sized. The chain is built from TRBV28 and TRBJ2-7, with D possibly matching TRBD2 (6 bases). The CDR3 covers 12 residues. Trimming stripped 7 bases from V and 1 base from J, with 8 bases between. Germline loops: CDR1 MDHEN, CDR2 SYDVKM. CDR3 nucleotide sequence: TGTGCCAGCACTAGCGATTCCTACGAGCAGTACTTC. Protein: CASTSDSYEQYF.

The chain carries TRBV4-1 and TRBJ2-3; a possible D gene is TRBD1 (5 bases). Germline-derived CDR1 and CDR2 are MGHRA and YSYEKL. CDR3 size: 14 residues. V lost 7 bases to trimming and J lost 0 bases, with 11 bases between them. CDR3 nucleotides: TGCGCCAGCAACCGACAGTCTAGCACAGATACGCAGTATTTT. Its protein product is CASNRQSSTDTQYF.

V and J are TRBV5-4 and TRBJ2-3; 8 bases map to TRBD1. The CDR3 has 16 residues. Trimming cost V 3 bases and J 5 bases; bases outside gene matches: 11. Germline loops: CDR1 SGHNT, CDR2 YYREEE (reference sequence). The DNA of the CDR3 is TGTGCCAGCAGCTCAGGGGGCGGAGGGCAGGGAGATACGCAGTATTTT. Protein: CASSSGGGGQGDTQYF.

This clone was detected ten times or more. The chain uses TRBV20-1 and TRBJ1-6, with 9 bases that match TRBD1. Germline values: CDR1 DFQATT, CDR2 SNEGSKA (reference sequence). This CDR3 is built from 17 residues. V lost 6 bases, J lost 10 bases, and 19 bases stayed unmatched. The CDR3: CSASQPAAGTGSSPLHF. The CDR3 nucleotides are TGCAGTGCATCTCAACCCGCCGCCGGGACAGGGTCGTCACCCCTCCACTTT.

Many counts were recorded for this clone. The genes are TRBV28 and TRBJ1-1; a possible D gene is TRBD1 (6 bases). V gave up 2 bases and J gave up 0 bases, with 7 bases separating them. This CDR3 is built from 14 residues. CDR1 is MDHEN and CDR2 is SYDVKM in the germline V gene. The CDR3 loop reads CASSLRGVNTEAFF. In DNA, the CDR3 is TGTGCCAGCAGTTTAAGGGGGGTGAACACTGAAGCTTTCTTT.

This clone occurred many times. The V call is TRBV2, the J call TRBJ1-1; D is unresolved. From germline, CDR1 is SNHLY and CDR2 FYNNEI. CDR3 length equals 13 residues. Trimming removed 5 bases at V and 1 base at J, with 8 bases between. CDR3 sequence: CASSPWQNTEAFF. CDR3 bases: TGTGCCAGCAGTCCTTGGCAGAACACTGAAGCTTTCTTT.

The chain joins TRBV9 to TRBJ2-7; no clear D. Looked up from germline, CDR1 is SGDLS and CDR2 is YYNGEE. The CDR3 covers 13 residues. V lost 4 bases, J lost 4 bases, and 12 bases lay in between. CDR3 sequence reads: CASSSGPWYEQYF. The CDR3 nucleotides are TGTGCCAGCAGCTCCGGCCCTTGGTACGAGCAGTACTTC.

In this sample, this clone turned up many times. CDR3 in DNA: TGTGCCAGCAGCTTAGGGGGAGATCCTCGGAACCAGCCCCAGCATTTT. The encoded protein is CASSLGGDPRNQPQHF. The V call is TRBV11-2, the J call TRBJ1-5; D call uncertain. This CDR3 is 16 amino acids long. The V gene lost 1 base and the J gene lost 7 bases, with 17 bases spanning the gap. CDR1 SGHAT and CDR2 FQNNGV come from the germline V gene.

V usage is TRBV5-1 and J usage is TRBJ2-2; D tentatively reads TRBD1 or TRBD2 (6 bases each). V gave up 4 bases and J gave up 5 bases, with 15 bases separating them. Germline V CDR1 and CDR2: SGHRS, YFSETQ. CDR3 length: 15 amino acids. The CDR3 spells CASSNGGSWTGELFF. CDR3 coding DNA: TGCGCCAGCAGCAACGGGGGCTCATGGACCGGGGAGCTGTTTTTT.

There are many counts of this clone. The V call is TRBV7-8, the J call TRBJ2-1; D remains ambiguous. This CDR3 is built from 16 residues. Germline CDR1 and CDR2: SGHVS and FQNEAQ. Trimming cost V 5 bases and J 6 bases, with 20 bases left between them. CDR3 nucleotides: TGTGCCAGCAGCCCCCGACGTCTAGTGGCCCGCAATGAGCAGTTCTTC. Amino acids: CASSPRRLVARNEQFF.

This clone came up many times. V gene TRBV5-1 combines with J gene TRBJ2-5, with TRBD2 identical over 11 bases. This CDR3 region has 15 residues. The V gene's germline CDR1 is SGHRS and CDR2 YFSETQ. The V and J ends lost 3 bases and 3 bases, in that order; junction bases with no gene match: 4. This chain's CDR3 is CASSWYSGREETQYF. The CDR3 DNA sequence: TGCGCCAGCAGCTGGTATAGCGGGAGGGAAGAGACCCAGTACTTC.

This clone has a handful of counts. The chain has TRBV6-2 or TRBV6-3 and TRBJ1-2, with 7 bases matching TRBD1. CDR3 length equals 12 residues. Germline values: CDR1 MNHEY, CDR2 SVGEGT. V trimming: 7 bases; J trimming: 3 bases; junction bases outside the gene matches: 2. CDR3 DNA sequence: TGTGCCAGCAACAGGGGCGACTATGGCTACACCTTC. As protein: CASNRGDYGYTF.

The table lists this clone with many counts. The chain recombines TRBV10-3 with TRBJ2-1; D remains unclear. The germline gives CDR1 ENHRY, CDR2 SYGVKD. Trimming took 10 bases from V and 0 from J, leaving 10 bases between them. The CDR3 covers 13 residues. CDR3 nucleotide sequence: TGTGCCACCGAGGCGAGCTCCTACAATGAGCAGTTCTTC. Translated, it gives CATEASSYNEQFF.

A few counts support this clone. It may be a read error: a sequence one base away is much more abundant. This specimen includes other DNA sequences encoding the same CDR3. The V gene is TRBV29-1, the J gene TRBJ1-2, with D unresolved. V was clipped by 6 bases and J by 8 bases, with 16 bases between them. From germline, CDR1 is SQVTM and CDR2 ANQGSEA. CDR3 length: 12 amino acids. CDR3 DNA sequence: TGCAGCGTCGAATCCTCCCTTAGAGGCTACACCTTC. Its translation: CSVESSLRGYTF.

This clone was recorded at least ten times. The genes are TRBV10-3 and TRBJ2-5; D may be TRBD1 (6 bases). The germline V gene has CDR1 ENHRY and CDR2 SYGVKD. V gave up 9 bases and J gave up 3 bases, with 11 bases separating them. This CDR3 is 12 amino acids long. The DNA for the CDR3 is TGTGCCATTGGACAGACCGAAGAGACCCAGTACTTC. This encodes CAIGQTEETQYF.

The chain couples TRBV20-1 to TRBJ1-3; D ambiguous. The CDR3 contains 14 residues. Germline assignment: CDR1 DFQATT and CDR2 SNEGSKA (reference sequence). The V end was cut by 6 bases, the J end by 0 bases, with 12 bases between. CDR3 amino acids: CSALRTVSGNTIYF. The CDR3 coding sequence is TGCAGTGCCCTTAGGACCGTCTCTGGAAACACCATATATTTT.

This chain links TRBV20-1 with TRBJ1-3; D ambiguous. This CDR3 contains 13 residues. Deletions cut 3 bases from V and 0 bases from J, with 6 bases between. Germline V gives CDR1 DFQATT, CDR2 SNEGSKA (reference sequence). CDR3 sequence reads: CSASAGSGNTIYF. CDR3 nucleotide sequence: TGCAGTGCTAGTGCGGGCTCTGGAAACACCATATATTTT.

At least ten counts were recorded for this clone. This rearrangement joins TRBV12-3 or TRBV12-4 to TRBJ1-3, with D tentatively TRBD1 (5 bases). This CDR3 has 16 residues. Deletions cut 3 bases from V and 0 bases from J, with 12 bases between. The CDR3 bases are TGTGCCAGCAGTTTTCGGGACCCCAGCTCTGGAAACACCATATATTTT. Amino acid sequence: CASSFRDPSSGNTIYF.

This clone came up many times. This rearrangement joins TRBV7-9 to TRBJ2-7; the D is unclear. There are 15 residues in the CDR3. The V and J ends lost 4 bases and 3 bases respectively, with 16 bases between them. Looked up from germline, CDR1 is SEHNR and CDR2 is FQNEAQ (reference sequence). CDR3 DNA: TGTGCCAGCAGCTCATCCTATGGGCGGAGCTACGAGCAGTACTTC. Amino acid sequence: CASSSSYGRSYEQYF. The full variable domain, in which reference TRBV7-9 and TRBJ2-7 provide the parts outside the CDR3, is DTGVSQNPRHKITKRGQNVTFRCDPISEHNRLYWYRQTLGQGPEFLTYFQNEAQLEKSRLLSDRFSAERPKGSFSTLEIQRTEQGDSAMYLCASSSSYGRSYEQYFGPGTRLTVT.

The table lists this clone with a few counts. The J gene is TRBJ2-7, the V gene TRBV20-1; the D gene could be TRBD1 or TRBD2 (5 bases each). Germline assignment: CDR1 DFQATT and CDR2 SNEGSKA (reference sequence). This CDR3 spans 14 amino acids. V was clipped by 4 bases and J by 1 base, with 14 bases between them. In nucleotides, the CDR3 is TGCAGTGCTACGGGACGGTATATTTCCTACGAGCAGTACTTC. Translation gives CSATGRYISYEQYF.

By its share, this clone is medium-sized (0.01 to 0.1%). This chain uses TRBV25-1 with TRBJ1-6, with D unclear. Trimming took off 3 bases at V and 10 bases at J, with 19 bases between the two ends. The V gene's germline CDR1 is MGHDK and CDR2 SYGVNS. CDR3 length equals 16 residues. CDR3 loop: CASSDPRSGLRSPLHF. The CDR3, as DNA: TGTGCCAGCAGTGACCCCCGTTCCGGGCTTCGGTCACCCCTCCACTTT. Looking up the rest from reference TRBV25-1 and TRBJ1-6 gives the full variable domain: EADIYQTPRYLVIGTGKKITLECSQTMGHDKMYWYQQDPGMELHLIHYSYGVNSTEKGDLSSESTVSRIRTEHFPLTLESARPSHTSQYLCASSDPRSGLRSPLHFGNGTRLTVT.

In this sample, this clone turned up many times. Other DNA sequences in the same sample also yield this CDR3. This rearrangement joins TRBV7-2 to TRBJ2-7; tentative D call: TRBD1 (5 bases). V was cut by 6 bases and J by 5 bases, with 14 bases left in between. The CDR3 covers 13 residues. CDR1 is SGHTA and CDR2 is FQGNSA in the germline V gene. This chain's CDR3 is CASSSGNGDEQYF. CDR3 DNA sequence: TGTGCCAGCAGTTCAGGGAACGGCGACGAGCAGTACTTC.